A selection of T cell receptor beta chains follows, all from one sample in a study of vaccination effects on CD4 cells after COVID-19. The protocol was immunoSEQ multiplex PCR, while the TCRdb copy is restricted to in-frame clones and leaves out a portion. The top ten hold approximately 1.3% of the sample, which has about 72,000 clones, 81% seen once. For these TCRs, the target antigens are not known. The sample was CD4+ T cells from PBMCs cultured with HCoV-229E spike peptides, taken after COVID-19 vaccination. The receptor set was obtained from a human donor who received a COVID-19 vaccine. Each CDR3 is given with its conserved first and last residue. D genes are given only for firm matches. Clone size is not always given. Where it is, it says once, few, many or a class for expanded clones.

v_call,clone_size,j_call,d_call,cdr3_nt,cdr3_aa
TRBV15,NA,TRBJ1-4,TRBD1,TGTGCCACCAGCAAAGGAGCCGGGGGACAGGGGGGAGAAAAACTGTTTTTT,CATSKGAGGQGGEKLFF
TRBV7-2,NA,TRBJ2-5,TRBD1,TGTGCCAGCAGCTTAGGGGGCAGGGGGCAAGAGACCCAGTACTTC,CASSLGGRGQETQYF
TRBV18,once,TRBJ2-5,NA,TGTGCCAGCTCACCCAGAGGGGGGGAGACCCAGTACTTC,CASSPRGGETQYF
TRBV5-1,NA,TRBJ2-5,NA,TGCGCCAGCAGCTTTGTTTCAGGGCCGGAGACCCAGTACTTC,CASSFVSGPETQYF
TRBV4-3,NA,TRBJ1-3,NA,TGCGCCAGCAGCCAAGATATCGCACCATCTGGAAACACCATATATTTT,CASSQDIAPSGNTIYF
TRBV18,NA,TRBJ2-5,TRBD1,TGTGCCAGCTCACCAGGGACAGGCAGGGAGACCCAGTACTTC,CASSPGTGRETQYF
TRBV6-5,NA,TRBJ2-1,TRBD2,TGTGCCAGCAGTTCTCTAGCGGGGGCCTACAATGAGCAGTTCTTC,CASSSLAGAYNEQFF
TRBV18,NA,TRBJ1-1,NA,TGTGCCAGCTCACCACGTTCGGGGGACACTGAAGCTTTCTTT,CASSPRSGDTEAFF
TRBV5-6,NA,TRBJ1-1,TRBD1,TGTGCCAGCAGCCCGACAGGGGGCGCCACTGAAGCTTTCTTT,CASSPTGGATEAFF
TRBV5-4,NA,TRBJ2-3,TRBD2,TGTGCCAGCAGCAACCGGGGGGGCCCAGATACGCAGTATTTT,CASSNRGGPDTQYF
TRBV19,NA,TRBJ1-3,NA,TGTGCCAGTAGTCGGGGACAAGCTGGAAACACCATATATTTT,CASSRGQAGNTIYF
TRBV12-3/TRBV12-4,NA,TRBJ2-1,NA,TGTGCCAGCAGTTTCTTAGCTTATGAGCAGTTCTTC,CASSFLAYEQFF
TRBV24-1,NA,TRBJ2-2,TRBD1,TGTGCCACCAGTGACCAAGGGGGCTCGACTGGTGTCCTCGGGGAGCTGTTTTTT,CATSDQGGSTGVLGELFF
TRBV28,NA,TRBJ1-4,TRBD1,TGTGCCAGCAGTTCAAGTATTGGGGTAGACAGGGTACAGACTAATGAAAAACTGTTTTTT,CASSSSIGVDRVQTNEKLFF
TRBV5-4,NA,TRBJ1-3,TRBD1,TGTGCCAGCAGCGACCGACGACAGGGGAGCTCTGGAAACACCATATATTTT,CASSDRRQGSSGNTIYF
TRBV4-3,NA,TRBJ1-2,NA,TGCGCCAGCAGCCAAGTGGGTACTTATGGCTACACCTTC,CASSQVGTYGYTF
TRBV10-2,NA,TRBJ2-1,TRBD1,TGCGCCAGCAGCGACCGGGACAGGGGCTCCTACAATGAGCAGTTCTTC,CASSDRDRGSYNEQFF
TRBV5-1,NA,TRBJ1-3,NA,TGCGCCAGCAGCTTGTTGAATTTGGAAGCTGGAAACACCATATATTTT,CASSLLNLEAGNTIYF
TRBV28,NA,TRBJ1-1,NA,TGTGCCAGTCAAGTCGGGGGAATGAACACTGAAGCTTTCTTT,CASQVGGMNTEAFF
TRBV5-1,NA,TRBJ2-3,TRBD2,TGCGCCAGCAAGTTTACTAGCGGGGGGAGCACAGATACGCAGTATTTT,CASKFTSGGSTDTQYF
TRBV7-3,few,TRBJ2-1,TRBD2,TGTGCCAGCAGCTTAGCTAGCGGGGGGGCCGGAGAGCAGTTCTTC,CASSLASGGAGEQFF
TRBV4-3,NA,TRBJ1-4,NA,TGCGCCAGCAGCCAAGCTTGGTCAGCAACTAATGAAAAACTGTTTTTT,CASSQAWSATNEKLFF
TRBV6-5,NA,TRBJ2-1,TRBD2,TGTGCCAGCGGGCCCACTAGCGTATACAATGAGCAGTTCTTC,CASGPTSVYNEQFF
TRBV30,few,TRBJ1-1,TRBD1,TGTGCCTCAAACAGGGGCGTGCGGACTGAAGCTTTCTTT,CASNRGVRTEAFF
TRBV29-1,NA,TRBJ1-6,NA,TGCAGCGTCGGGGAAAATTCACCCCTCCACTTT,CSVGENSPLHF
TRBV24-1,NA,TRBJ2-1,TRBD1,TGTGCCACCAGCGGGACAGGGGTTAACCGCGGCTACAATGAGCAGTTCTTC,CATSGTGVNRGYNEQFF
TRBV14,NA,TRBJ2-5,NA,TGTGCCAGCAGCCAAGTACAGCAAGAGACCCAGTACTTC,CASSQVQQETQYF
TRBV30,NA,TRBJ2-3,TRBD2,TGTGCCTGGAGTGTACTAGCGGGGAGCACAGATACGCAGTATTTT,CAWSVLAGSTDTQYF
TRBV6-5,NA,TRBJ1-4,NA,TGTGCCAGCCGCAGGTCTACTAATGAAAAACTGTTTTTT,CASRRSTNEKLFF
TRBV15,NA,TRBJ1-1,TRBD1,TGTGCCACCAGCCCGGACAGGTCGAACACTGAAGCTTTCTTT,CATSPDRSNTEAFF
TRBV2,NA,TRBJ2-1,TRBD2,TGTGCCAGCCAGAGCGGGGCCTCCTACAATGAGCAGTTCTTC,CASQSGASYNEQFF
TRBV18,NA,TRBJ1-3,NA,TGTGCCAGCTCGCGCAGAGAAAACACCATATATTTT,CASSRRENTIYF
TRBV2,few,TRBJ1-1,NA,NA,CASRFGQGETEAFF
TRBV2,NA,TRBJ2-3,TRBD2,TGTGCCAGCAGTGGGAGCGGGGGGGCCCAAGTAGATACGCAGTATTTT,CASSGSGGAQVDTQYF
TRBV4-1,NA,TRBJ2-2,NA,TGCGCCAGCAGCCCTCCCCGAGGCCCTCAGCTGTTTTTT,CASSPPRGPQLFF
TRBV10-1,few,TRBJ2-3,TRBD2,TGCGCCAGCAGGGGGACTAGCGGGGATACGCAGTATTTT,CASRGTSGDTQYF
TRBV12-5,NA,TRBJ2-2,NA,TGTGCTAGTGGTTTGGGCCTACCCCCGAACACCGGGGAGCTGTTTTTT,CASGLGLPPNTGELFF
TRBV24-1,NA,TRBJ2-5,NA,TGTGCCACCAGTGAACCTCGTACAGAGAACCAAGAGACCCAGTACTTC,CATSEPRTENQETQYF
TRBV19,NA,TRBJ2-1,NA,TGTGCCAGTGGCCCTACTAGGATCTATGAGCAGTTCTTC,CASGPTRIYEQFF
TRBV24-1,NA,TRBJ2-5,NA,TGTGCCACCAGTGATCCGGGTTGGGAGACCCAGTACTTC,CATSDPGWETQYF
TRBV6-6,NA,TRBJ1-5,NA,TGTGCCAGCAGGGGAGGGGGGGGGCAGCCCCAGCATTTT,CASRGGGGQPQHF
TRBV4-1,NA,TRBJ1-2,NA,TGCGCCAGCAGCCACCCTCAAGGCAGAGCTAACTATGGCTACACCTTC,CASSHPQGRANYGYTF
TRBV11-2,NA,TRBJ1-2,NA,TGTGCCAGCAGCTTTGGGTTACCTAACTATGGCTACACCTTC,CASSFGLPNYGYTF
TRBV4-1,NA,TRBJ2-3,TRBD1,TGCGCCAGCAGCCGAATAGACAGGGGGCCCACAGATACGCAGTATTTT,CASSRIDRGPTDTQYF
TRBV5-1,NA,TRBJ1-6,NA,TGCGCCAGCAGCTTGGCCTTTGGGGGGTTCAATTCACCCCTCCACTTT,CASSLAFGGFNSPLHF
TRBV14,NA,TRBJ2-3,TRBD2,TGTGCCAGCAGCTATTGGACTAGTCCCTACACAGATACGCAGTATTTT,CASSYWTSPYTDTQYF
TRBV3-1/TRBV3-2,NA,TRBJ1-6,NA,TGTGCCAGCAGCGGGACATTTACGGATTCACCCCTCCACTTT,CASSGTFTDSPLHF
TRBV29-1,NA,TRBJ1-2,TRBD1,TGCAGCGGAGAACCGACAGGGGGCTCTAACTATGGCTACACCTTC,CSGEPTGGSNYGYTF
TRBV2,NA,TRBJ2-1,NA,TGTGCCAGCAGTTCGGACAGCTCTTCCTACAATGAGCAGTTCTTC,CASSSDSSSYNEQFF
TRBV13,NA,TRBJ2-2,NA,TGTGCCAGCCGAGGGGGGGGCTACACCGGGGAGCTGTTTTTT,CASRGGGYTGELFF
TRBV27,NA,TRBJ1-5,NA,TGTGCCAGCAGTTCCGACAGGTGGAATCAGCCCCAGCATTTT,CASSSDRWNQPQHF